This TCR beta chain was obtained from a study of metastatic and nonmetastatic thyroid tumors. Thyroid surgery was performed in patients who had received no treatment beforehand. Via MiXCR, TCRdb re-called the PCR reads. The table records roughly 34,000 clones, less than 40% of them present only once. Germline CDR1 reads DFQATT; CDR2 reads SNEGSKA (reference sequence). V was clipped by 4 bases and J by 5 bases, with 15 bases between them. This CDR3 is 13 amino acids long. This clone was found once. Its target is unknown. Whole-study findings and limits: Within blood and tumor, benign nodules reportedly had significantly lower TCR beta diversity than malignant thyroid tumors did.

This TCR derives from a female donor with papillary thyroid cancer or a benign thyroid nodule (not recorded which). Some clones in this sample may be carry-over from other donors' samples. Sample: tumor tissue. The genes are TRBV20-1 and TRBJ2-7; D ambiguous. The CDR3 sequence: CSAIGRGAHEQYF. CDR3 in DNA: TGCAGTGCTATCGGACGCGGCGCCCACGAGCAGTACTTC.